Each of the 19 T cell receptor beta chains below was sequenced from the same sample in a study of shared clonotypes between healthy human individuals. Generated by immunoSEQ multiplex PCR, the TCRdb table keeps only in-frame clones and is missing some. The sample has around 2.5 million clones, 80% to 95% seen once. Sequencing was carried out using naive CD4+ T cells from PBMCs. The subset was: CD45RA+ positively selected. These receptor sequences come from a man aged 18 to 29 in good health. Some clones in this sample may be carry-over from other donors' samples.

This clone was counted once. The rearrangement uses TRBV19 and TRBJ1-2; no reliable D call. Trimming stripped 6 bases from V and 5 bases from J, with 13 bases between. The CDR3 is 13 amino acids. Germline-derived CDR1 and CDR2 are LNHDA and SQIVND (reference sequence). CDR3 nucleotide sequence: TGTGCCAGTAGGCCGACCGAGGAATATGGCTACACCTTC. Encoded protein: CASRPTEEYGYTF.

The rearrangement uses TRBV5-6 and TRBJ2-7; D is possibly TRBD1 (5 bases). The germline CDR1 and CDR2 sequences are SGHDT and YYEEEE. This CDR3 is built from 15 residues. Deletions cut 0 bases from V and 4 bases from J, with 14 bases between. CDR3 in DNA: TGTGCCAGCAGCTTGGCCGGACCCAGGGCTTACGAGCAGTACTTC. Encoded protein: CASSLAGPRAYEQYF.

The chain has TRBV27 and TRBJ2-2; 12 bases are a match to TRBD2. Germline trimming cut 2 bases from V and 5 bases from J; bases unmatched to any gene: 6. Looked up from germline, CDR1 is MNHEY and CDR2 is SMNVEV (reference sequence). CDR3 length: 17 amino acids. The CDR3 loop reads CASSLRLAGVQTGELFF. The CDR3 DNA reads TGTGCCAGCAGTTTAAGACTAGCGGGAGTTCAAACCGGGGAGCTGTTTTTT.

DNA for the CDR3: TGTGCCAGCAGTCTAGCGGGAGGGCCCGGTGAGCAGTTCTTC. Protein product: CASSLAGGPGEQFF. The V gene is TRBV9, the J gene TRBJ2-1; 12 bases fit TRBD2. This CDR3 contains 14 residues. Germline-derived CDR1 and CDR2 are SGDLS and YYNGEE. Germline trimming cut 5 bases from V and 9 bases from J; bases unmatched to any gene: 6.

This CDR3 is CASSTPPMQTQYF. For the CDR3, the DNA is TGCGCCAGCAGCACCCCCCCGATGCAGACCCAGTACTTC. V and J are TRBV5-1 and TRBJ2-5; D gene ambiguous. CDR3 length equals 13 residues. The germline CDR1 and CDR2 sequences are SGHRS and YFSETQ. The V and J ends lost 4 bases and 6 bases respectively, with 13 bases between them.

This clone has just one count. This chain connects TRBV10-2 to TRBJ1-1; 7 nucleotides agree with TRBD1. Germline V CDR1 and CDR2: WSHSY, SAAADI. Trimming took 9 bases from V and 0 from J; bases not matched to a gene: 4. CDR3 size: 13 residues. The CDR3 DNA reads TGCGCCAGAAGGGGACAGTTGAACACTGAAGCTTTCTTT. It is translated as CARRGQLNTEAFF.

The CDR3 coding sequence is TGTGCCAGCAGCGTCCAGCGGAGCTCCTACGAGCAGTACTTC. This translates into CASSVQRSSYEQYF. This chain uses TRBV11-2 with TRBJ2-7; D possibly corresponds to TRBD2 (5 bases). This CDR3 spans 14 amino acids. Trimming pared 5 bases from V and 0 bases from J, leaving 11 bases between. The germline gives CDR1 SGHAT, CDR2 FQNNGV.

V and J are TRBV6-6 and TRBJ2-7; D possibly uses TRBD1 or TRBD2 (5 bases each). The ends were cut back, 5 bases at V and 3 bases at J, with 20 bases in the middle. The CDR3 spans 16 residues. Germline V gene data show CDR1 as MNHNY and CDR2 as SVGAGI (reference sequence). Here the CDR3 reads CASSGLQGAAYYEQYF. The CDR3 DNA reads TGTGCCAGCAGTGGCCTTCAGGGAGCAGCCTACTACGAGCAGTACTTC.

The rearrangement uses TRBV19 and TRBJ2-2; possibly TRBD1 for D (5 bases). Trimming pared 7 bases from V and 6 bases from J, leaving 12 bases between. This CDR3 has 13 amino acids. Germline CDR1 LNHDA, CDR2 SQIVND (reference sequence). Here the CDR3 DNA reads TGTGCCAGTAACAGTTGGGGCGCCGGGGAGCTGTTTTTT. Protein: CASNSWGAGELFF.

This rearrangement joins TRBV4-1 to TRBJ2-3; 8 bases match TRBD1. V trimming: 1 base; J trimming: 3 bases; junction bases outside the gene matches: 6. The germline V gene encodes CDR1 MGHRA and CDR2 YSYEKL. The length of the CDR3 is 16 residues. The CDR3 loop is CASSQVNRGRTDTQYF. The CDR3 DNA reads TGCGCCAGCAGCCAAGTGAACAGGGGGAGGACAGATACGCAGTATTTT.

As to this clone: Other DNA sequences in this specimen translate into the identical CDR3. The chain employs TRBV20-1 and TRBJ1-1, with D uncertain. Germline values: CDR1 DFQATT, CDR2 SNEGSKA (reference sequence). With 3 bases removed from V and 3 bases from J, the gap between germline ends came to 2 bases. This CDR3 spans 10 amino acids. CDR3 region: CSARDTEAFF. The CDR3 bases are TGCAGTGCTAGGGACACTGAAGCTTTCTTT.

The chain couples TRBV5-4 to TRBJ2-1; weak D call: TRBD2 (5 bases). CDR1 is SGHNT and CDR2 is YYREEE in the germline V gene (reference sequence). With 5 bases removed from V and 5 bases from J, the gap between germline ends came to 11 bases. The CDR3 spans 13 residues. CDR3 residues: CASSLTTDNEQFF. The CDR3 coding sequence is TGTGCCAGCAGTCTGACTACAGACAATGAGCAGTTCTTC.

This clone was counted only a few times. V gene TRBV7-6 combines with J gene TRBJ1-1; D unclear. The CDR3 totals 13 residues. Germline values: CDR1 SGHVS, CDR2 FNYEAQ. Trimming cost V 3 bases and J 0 bases, with 5 bases left between them. CDR3 sequence reads: CASSFKVNTEAFF. The CDR3 DNA is TGTGCCAGCAGCTTCAAGGTGAACACTGAAGCTTTCTTT. Full variable domain (missing parts from reference TRBV7-6 and TRBJ1-1): GAGVSQSPRYKVTKRGQDVALRCDPISGHVSLYWYRQALGQGPEFLTYFNYEAQQDKSGLPNDRFSAERPEGSISTLTIQRTEQRDSAMYRCASSFKVNTEAFFGQGTRLTVV.

The genes are TRBV7-2 and TRBJ2-1; D possibly uses TRBD1 or TRBD2 (5 bases each). Germline V CDR1 and CDR2: SGHTA, FQGNSA. V was clipped by 5 bases and J by 14 bases, with 13 bases between them. The CDR3 length is 11 residues. The CDR3 coding sequence is TGTGCCAGCAGCCTGGGACGTCGAGAGTTCTTC. It encodes CASSLGRREFF.

The chain combines TRBV6-1 with TRBJ1-4; D is undetermined. V lost 4 bases and J 1 base, leaving 10 bases between the germline ends. This CDR3 spans 15 amino acids. The germline V gene encodes CDR1 MNHNS and CDR2 SASEGT. The CDR3 here is CASSGYRETNEKLFF. The CDR3 DNA sequence: TGTGCCAGCAGTGGGTACAGAGAAACTAATGAAAAACTGTTTTTT.

This chain connects TRBV4-1 to TRBJ2-7; 8 positions match TRBD2. V shed 1 base and J 7 bases; nucleotides not matched to a gene: 18. The CDR3 is 18 residues long. The germline V gene has CDR1 MGHRA and CDR2 YSYEKL. The chain's CDR3 is CASSQALLAGERGGEQYF. In nucleotides, the CDR3 is TGCGCCAGCAGCCAAGCCTTGCTAGCGGGTGAACGAGGGGGGGAGCAGTACTTC.

This sequence joins TRBV7-8 and TRBJ2-1; D call uncertain. V lost 0 bases to trimming and J lost 2 bases, with 8 bases between them. Germline V CDR1 and CDR2: SGHVS, FQNEAQ. There are 15 residues in the CDR3. CDR3 amino acids: CASSLAATPYNEQFF. Written as DNA, the CDR3 is TGTGCCAGCAGCTTAGCGGCCACCCCCTACAATGAGCAGTTCTTC.

This sequence joins TRBV2 and TRBJ2-1; perhaps TRBD2 as D (6 bases). This CDR3 is built from 15 residues. V gave up 5 bases and J gave up 2 bases, with 13 bases separating them. Germline V CDR1 and CDR2: SNHLY, FYNNEI. CDR3 coding DNA: TGTGCCAGCAGTTCGGAGGGATATCCCTACAATGAGCAGTTCTTC. This codes for CASSSEGYPYNEQFF. Full variable domain (missing parts from reference TRBV2 and TRBJ2-1): EPEVTQTPSHQVTQMGQEVILRCVPISNHLYFYWYRQILGQKVEFLVSFYNNEISEKSEIFDDQFSVERPDGSNFTLKIRSTKLEDSAMYFCASSSEGYPYNEQFFGPGTRLTVL.

The chain couples TRBV12-2 to TRBJ2-7; the D call TRBD1 from the table was never checked on the DNA. TRBV12-2 is designated a pseudogene. The CDR3 consists of 12 residues. In DNA form, the CDR3 reads TGTGCAAGTCGCTTCAGGCTTGGGGAGCAGTACTTC. It codes for CASRFRLGEQYF.